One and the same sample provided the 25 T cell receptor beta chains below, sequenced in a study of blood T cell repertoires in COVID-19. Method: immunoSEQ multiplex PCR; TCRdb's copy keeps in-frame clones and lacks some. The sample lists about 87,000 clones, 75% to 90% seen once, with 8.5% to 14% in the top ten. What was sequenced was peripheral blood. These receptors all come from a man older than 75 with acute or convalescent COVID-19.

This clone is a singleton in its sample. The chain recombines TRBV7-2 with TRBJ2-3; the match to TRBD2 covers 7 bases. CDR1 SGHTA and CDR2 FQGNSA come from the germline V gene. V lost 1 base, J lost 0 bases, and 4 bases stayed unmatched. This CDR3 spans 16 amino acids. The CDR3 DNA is TGTGCCAGCAGCTTAGAGGGCGGGAGAAGCACAGATACGCAGTATTTT. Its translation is CASSLEGGRSTDTQYF.

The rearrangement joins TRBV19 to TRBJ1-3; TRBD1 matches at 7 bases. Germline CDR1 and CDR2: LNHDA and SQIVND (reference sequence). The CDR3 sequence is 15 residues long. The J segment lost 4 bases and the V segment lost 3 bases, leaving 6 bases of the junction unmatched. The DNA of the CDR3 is TGTGCCAGTAGTATCGACAGGGTCCGCGGAAACACCATATATTTT. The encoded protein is CASSIDRVRGNTIYF.

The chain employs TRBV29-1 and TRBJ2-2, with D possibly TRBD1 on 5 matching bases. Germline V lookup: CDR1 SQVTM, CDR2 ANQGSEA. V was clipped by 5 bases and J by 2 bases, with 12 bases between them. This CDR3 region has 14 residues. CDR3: CSVKPDSNTGELFF. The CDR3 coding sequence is TGCAGCGTTAAACCCGACAGTAACACCGGGGAGCTGTTTTTT.

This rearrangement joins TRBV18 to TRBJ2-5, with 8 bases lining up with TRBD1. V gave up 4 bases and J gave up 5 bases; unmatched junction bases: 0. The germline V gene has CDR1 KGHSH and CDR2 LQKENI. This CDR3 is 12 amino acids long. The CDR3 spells CASSRQGETQYF. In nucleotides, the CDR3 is TGTGCCAGCTCACGACAGGGGGAGACCCAGTACTTC.

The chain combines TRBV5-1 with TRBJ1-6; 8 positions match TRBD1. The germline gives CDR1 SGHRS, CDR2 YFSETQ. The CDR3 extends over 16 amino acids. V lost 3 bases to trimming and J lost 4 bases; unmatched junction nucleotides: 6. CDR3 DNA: TGCGCCAGCAGCTCCTCTGGGACAGGTTATAATTCACCCCTCCACTTT. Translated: CASSSSGTGYNSPLHF.

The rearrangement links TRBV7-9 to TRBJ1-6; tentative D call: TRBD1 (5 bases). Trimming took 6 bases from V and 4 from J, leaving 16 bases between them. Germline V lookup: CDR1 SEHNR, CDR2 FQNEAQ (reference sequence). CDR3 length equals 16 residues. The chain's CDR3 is CASSYSRQTYNSPLHF. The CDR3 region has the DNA TGTGCCAGCAGTTATAGCAGACAGACTTATAATTCACCCCTCCACTTT.

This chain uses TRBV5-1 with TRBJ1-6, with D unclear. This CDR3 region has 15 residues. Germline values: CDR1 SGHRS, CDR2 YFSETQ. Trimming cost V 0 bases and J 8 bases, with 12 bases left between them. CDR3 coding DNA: TGCGCCAGCAGCTTGGCCCCTGGCTCTGATTCACCCCTCCACTTT. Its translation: CASSLAPGSDSPLHF.

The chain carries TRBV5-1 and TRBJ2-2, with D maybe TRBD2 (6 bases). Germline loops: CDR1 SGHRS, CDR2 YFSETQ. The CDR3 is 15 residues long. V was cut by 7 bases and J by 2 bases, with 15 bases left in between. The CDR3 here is CASSTGSPNTGELFF. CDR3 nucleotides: TGCGCCAGCTCAACCGGGAGCCCCAACACCGGGGAGCTGTTTTTT. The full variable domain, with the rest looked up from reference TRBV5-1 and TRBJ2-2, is KAGVTQTPRYLIKTRGQQVTLSCSPISGHRSVSWYQQTPGQGLQFLFEYFSETQRNKGNFPGRFSGRQFSNSRSEMNVSTLELGDSALYLCASSTGSPNTGELFFGEGSRLTVL.

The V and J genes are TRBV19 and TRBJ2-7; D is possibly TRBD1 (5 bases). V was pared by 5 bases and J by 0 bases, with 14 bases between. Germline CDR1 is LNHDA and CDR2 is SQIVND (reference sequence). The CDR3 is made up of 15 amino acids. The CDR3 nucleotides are TGTGCCAGTAGTTCCCAGGGCAGTAGCTCCTACGAGCAGTACTTC. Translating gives CASSSQGSSSYEQYF.

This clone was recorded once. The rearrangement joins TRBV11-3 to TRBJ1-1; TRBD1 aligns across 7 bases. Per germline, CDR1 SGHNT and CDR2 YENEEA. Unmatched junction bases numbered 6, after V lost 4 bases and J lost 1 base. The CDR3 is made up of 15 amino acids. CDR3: CASSSTGTANTEAFF. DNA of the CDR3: TGTGCCAGCAGCTCCACCGGGACAGCGAACACTGAAGCTTTCTTT.

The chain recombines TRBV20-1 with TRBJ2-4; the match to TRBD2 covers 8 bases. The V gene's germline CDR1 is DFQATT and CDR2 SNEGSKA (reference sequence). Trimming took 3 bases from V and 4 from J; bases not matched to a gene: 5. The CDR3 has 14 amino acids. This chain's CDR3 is CSASTGGGKNIQYF. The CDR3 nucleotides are TGCAGTGCTAGTACGGGAGGGGGGAAAAACATTCAGTACTTC.

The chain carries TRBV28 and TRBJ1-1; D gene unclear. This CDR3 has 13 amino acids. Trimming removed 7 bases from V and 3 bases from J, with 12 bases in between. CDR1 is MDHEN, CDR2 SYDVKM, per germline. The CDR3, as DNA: TGTGCCAGCACCCTCGGTGGTGACACTGAAGCTTTCTTT. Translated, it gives CASTLGGDTEAFF.

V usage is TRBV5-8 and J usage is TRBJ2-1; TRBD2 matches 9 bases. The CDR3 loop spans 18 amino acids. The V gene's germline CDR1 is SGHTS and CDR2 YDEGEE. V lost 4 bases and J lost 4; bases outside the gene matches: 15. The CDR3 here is CASSIGGGRALSYNEQFF. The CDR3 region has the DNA TGTGCCAGCAGCATTGGAGGCGGGAGGGCCCTATCATACAATGAGCAGTTCTTC.

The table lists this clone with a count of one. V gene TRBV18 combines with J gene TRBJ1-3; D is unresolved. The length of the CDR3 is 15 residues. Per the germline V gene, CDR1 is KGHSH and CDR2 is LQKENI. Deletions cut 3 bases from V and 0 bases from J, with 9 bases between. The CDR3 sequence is CASSPTRFSGNTIYF. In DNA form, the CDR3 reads TGTGCCAGCTCACCCACACGCTTCTCTGGAAACACCATATATTTT.

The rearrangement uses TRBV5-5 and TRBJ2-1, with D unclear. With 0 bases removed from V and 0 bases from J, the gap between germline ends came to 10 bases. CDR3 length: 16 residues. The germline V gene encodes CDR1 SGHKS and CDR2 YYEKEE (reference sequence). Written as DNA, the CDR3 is TGTGCCAGCAGCTTGGGGTCTGACTTCTCCTACAATGAGCAGTTCTTC. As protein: CASSLGSDFSYNEQFF.

The CDR3 region has the DNA TGTGCCATCAGAGCCGGGACTAGCGGGGTCTACGAGCAGTACTTC. It is translated as CAIRAGTSGVYEQYF. The J gene is TRBJ2-7, the V gene TRBV10-3, with TRBD2 matching over 13 bases. The CDR3 covers 15 residues. Trimming at V came to 6 bases and at J to 3 bases, leaving 5 bases not matched to a gene. Germline CDR1 ENHRY, CDR2 SYGVKD.

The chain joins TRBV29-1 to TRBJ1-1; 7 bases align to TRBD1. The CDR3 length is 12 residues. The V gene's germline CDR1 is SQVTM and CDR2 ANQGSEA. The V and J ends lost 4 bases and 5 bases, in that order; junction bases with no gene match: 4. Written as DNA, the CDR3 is TGCAGCGTTGTGTCGGGACAGACTGAAGCTTTCTTT. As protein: CSVVSGQTEAFF. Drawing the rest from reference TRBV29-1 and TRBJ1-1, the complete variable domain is SAVISQKPSRDICQRGTSLTIQCQVDSQVTMMFWYRQQPGQSLTLIATANQGSEATYESGFVIDKFPISRPNLTFSTLTVSNMSPEDSSIYLCSVVSGQTEAFFGQGTRLTVV.

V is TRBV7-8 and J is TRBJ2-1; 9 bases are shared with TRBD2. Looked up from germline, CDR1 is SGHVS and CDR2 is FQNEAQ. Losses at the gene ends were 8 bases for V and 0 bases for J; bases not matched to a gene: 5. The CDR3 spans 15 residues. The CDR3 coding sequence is TGTGCCAGCGGGATAGCGGGAGTCTCCTACAATGAGCAGTTCTTC. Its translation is CASGIAGVSYNEQFF. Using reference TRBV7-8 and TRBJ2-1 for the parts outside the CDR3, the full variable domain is GAGVSQSPRYKVAKRGQDVALRCDPISGHVSLFWYQQALGQGPEFLTYFQNEAQLDKSGLPSDRFFAERPEGSVSTLKIQRTQQEDSAVYLCASGIAGVSYNEQFFGPGTRLTVL.

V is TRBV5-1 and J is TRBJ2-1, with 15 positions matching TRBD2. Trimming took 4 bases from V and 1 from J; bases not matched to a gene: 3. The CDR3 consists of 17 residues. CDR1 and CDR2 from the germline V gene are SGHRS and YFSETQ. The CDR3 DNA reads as TGCGCCAGCAGCCGGGGACTAGCGGGAGGTTCCTACAATGAGCAGTTCTTC. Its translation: CASSRGLAGGSYNEQFF.

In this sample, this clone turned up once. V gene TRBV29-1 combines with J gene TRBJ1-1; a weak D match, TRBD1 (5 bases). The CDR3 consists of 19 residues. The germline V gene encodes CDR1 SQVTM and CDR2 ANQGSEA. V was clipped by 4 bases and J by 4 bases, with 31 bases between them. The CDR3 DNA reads TGCAGCGTTGCGATGTCCTCGGGGGTCATGGAATACCTGTCCACTGAAGCTTTCTTT. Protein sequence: CSVAMSSGVMEYLSTEAFF.

CDR3 sequence reads: CASSDSGDTQYF. In DNA, the CDR3 is TGTGCCAGCAGTGACTCGGGGGATACGCAGTATTTT. The V gene is TRBV27, the J gene TRBJ2-3; weak D call: TRBD2 (5 bases). V shed 5 bases and J shed 6 bases, with 9 bases lying between them. Germline lookup yields CDR1 MNHEY and CDR2 SMNVEV (reference sequence). This CDR3 region has 12 residues.

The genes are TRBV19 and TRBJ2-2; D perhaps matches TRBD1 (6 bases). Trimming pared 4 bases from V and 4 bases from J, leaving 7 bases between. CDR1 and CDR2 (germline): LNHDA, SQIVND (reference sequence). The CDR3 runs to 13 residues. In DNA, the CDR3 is TGTGCCAGTAGTAACAGGGCCACCGGGGAGCTGTTTTTT. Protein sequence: CASSNRATGELFF.

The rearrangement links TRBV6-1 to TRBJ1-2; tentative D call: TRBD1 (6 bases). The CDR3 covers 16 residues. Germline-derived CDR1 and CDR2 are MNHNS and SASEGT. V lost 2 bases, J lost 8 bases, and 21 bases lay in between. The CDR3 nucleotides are TGTGCCAGCAGTGAAATGGGGGCAGGGGTGTTCCGGGGCTACACCTTC. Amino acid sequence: CASSEMGAGVFRGYTF.

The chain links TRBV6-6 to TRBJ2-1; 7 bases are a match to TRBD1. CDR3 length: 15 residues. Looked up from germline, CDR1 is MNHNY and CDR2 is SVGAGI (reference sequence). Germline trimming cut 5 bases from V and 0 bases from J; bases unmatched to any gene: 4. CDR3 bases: TGTGCCAGCAGTGACAGGGTAAGCTCCTACAATGAGCAGTTCTTC. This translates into CASSDRVSSYNEQFF.

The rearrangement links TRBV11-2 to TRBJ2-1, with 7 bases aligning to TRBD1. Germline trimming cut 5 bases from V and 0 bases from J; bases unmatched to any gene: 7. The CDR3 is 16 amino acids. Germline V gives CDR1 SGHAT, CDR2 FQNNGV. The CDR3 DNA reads TGTGCCAGCAGCGATGTACAGGGGCTCTCCTACAATGAGCAGTTCTTC. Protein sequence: CASSDVQGLSYNEQFF.